Sequencing of this TCR beta chain was carried out in a study of graft-versus-host responses after intestinal transplantation. Study details: Multivisceral, liver-intestinal, or isolated intestinal transplants were received by the recipients.

CDR1 is LGHNA and CDR2 is YSLEER in the germline V gene. The CDR3 extends over 19 amino acids. Trimming removed 1 base from V and 0 bases from J; junction bases left unmatched: 9. The data were produced by immunoSEQ multiplex PCR, yet TCRdb's version contains in-frame clones alone and is incomplete. The table shows about 82,000 clones, with about nine tenths occurring only once. With respect to this clone: Its antigen is as yet unknown.

The chain has TRBV4-3 and TRBJ1-4, with TRBD1 identical over 9 bases. Here the sequenced sample was unstimulated CD4+ T cells sorted from spleen or lymph node cells, taken before intestinal transplant. This TCR derives from a human donor who received an intestinal transplant. CDR3 sequence reads: CASSQVRADRGTTNEKLFF. The CDR3 DNA is TGCGCCAGCAGCCAAGTTAGGGCGGACAGGGGTACAACTAATGAAAAACTGTTTTTT.